This record covers a single TCR beta chain. The data derive from a study of control samples from healthy donors and cancer patients. Generated by immunoSEQ multiplex PCR, the TCRdb table keeps only in-frame clones and is missing some. The repertoire holds 100,000 to 150,000 clones, with around 87% as singletons. The CDR3 has 14 amino acids. J was trimmed by 4 bases and V by 4 bases; bases with no gene match: 5. Germline CDR1 SGHTA, CDR2 FQGNSA. What was sequenced was blood. The chain recombines TRBV7-2 with TRBJ2-5; 8 bases map to TRBD1. The clonotype originates from a man aged 60-69 years in good health. The CDR3 is CASSSTGARETQYF. CDR3 coding DNA: TGTGCCAGCAGCTCGACAGGGGCGCGAGAGACCCAGTACTTC.